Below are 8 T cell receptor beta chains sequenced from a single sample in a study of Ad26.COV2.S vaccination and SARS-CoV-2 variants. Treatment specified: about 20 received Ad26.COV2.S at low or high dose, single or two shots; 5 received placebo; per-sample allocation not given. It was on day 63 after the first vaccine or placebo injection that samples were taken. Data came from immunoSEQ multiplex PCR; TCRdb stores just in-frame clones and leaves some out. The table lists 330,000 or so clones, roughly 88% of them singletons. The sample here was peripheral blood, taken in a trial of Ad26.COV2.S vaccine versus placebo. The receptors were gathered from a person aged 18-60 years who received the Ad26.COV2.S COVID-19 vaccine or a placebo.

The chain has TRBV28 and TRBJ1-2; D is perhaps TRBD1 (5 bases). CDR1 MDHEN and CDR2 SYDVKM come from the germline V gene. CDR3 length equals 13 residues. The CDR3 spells CAFRKGRGYGYTF. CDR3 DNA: TGTGCTTTTCGGAAGGGGCGCGGCTATGGCTACACCTTC.

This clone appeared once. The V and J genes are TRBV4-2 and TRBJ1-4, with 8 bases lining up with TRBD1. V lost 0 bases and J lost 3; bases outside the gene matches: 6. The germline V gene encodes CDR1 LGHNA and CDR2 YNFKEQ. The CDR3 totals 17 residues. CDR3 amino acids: CASSQDRGRLSNEKLFF. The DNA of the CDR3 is TGTGCCAGCAGCCAAGACAGGGGGCGCCTGTCTAATGAAAAACTGTTTTTT.

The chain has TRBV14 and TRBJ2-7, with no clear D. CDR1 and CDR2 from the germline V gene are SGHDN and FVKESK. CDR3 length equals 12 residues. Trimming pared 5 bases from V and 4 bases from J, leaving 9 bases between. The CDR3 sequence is CASSYLSYEQYF. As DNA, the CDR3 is TGTGCCAGCAGCTACCTGTCGTACGAGCAGTACTTC.

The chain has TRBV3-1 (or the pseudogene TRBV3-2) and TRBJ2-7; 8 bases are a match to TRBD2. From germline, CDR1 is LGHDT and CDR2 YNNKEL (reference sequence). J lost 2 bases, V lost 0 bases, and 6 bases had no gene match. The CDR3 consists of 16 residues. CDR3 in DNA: TGTGCCAGCAGCCAAGATTTCAACGGGGGGGCCTACGAGCAGTACTTC. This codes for CASSQDFNGGAYEQYF.

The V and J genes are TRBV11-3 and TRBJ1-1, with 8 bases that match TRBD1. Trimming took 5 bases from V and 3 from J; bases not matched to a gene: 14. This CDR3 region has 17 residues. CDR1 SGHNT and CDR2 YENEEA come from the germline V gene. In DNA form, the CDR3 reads TGTGCCAGCAGCCGCCGTGACAGGGGTGGGCGGCACACTGAAGCTTTCTTT. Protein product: CASSRRDRGGRHTEAFF.

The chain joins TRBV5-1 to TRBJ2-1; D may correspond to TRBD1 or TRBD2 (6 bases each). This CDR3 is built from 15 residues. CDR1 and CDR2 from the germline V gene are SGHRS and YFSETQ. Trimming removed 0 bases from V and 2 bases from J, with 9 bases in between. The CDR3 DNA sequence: TGCGCCAGCAGCTTGGTGGGGGGCCCCTACAATGAGCAGTTCTTC. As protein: CASSLVGGPYNEQFF.

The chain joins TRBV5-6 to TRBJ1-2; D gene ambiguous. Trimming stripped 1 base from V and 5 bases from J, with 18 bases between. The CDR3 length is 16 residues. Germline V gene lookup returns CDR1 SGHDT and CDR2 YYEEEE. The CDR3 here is CASSLMGGTQTYGYTF. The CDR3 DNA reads TGTGCCAGCAGCTTGATGGGCGGAACCCAGACGTATGGCTACACCTTC.

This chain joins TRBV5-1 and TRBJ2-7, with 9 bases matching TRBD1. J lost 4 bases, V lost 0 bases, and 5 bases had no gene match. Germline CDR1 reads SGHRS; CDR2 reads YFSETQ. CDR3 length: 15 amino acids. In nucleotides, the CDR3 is TGCGCCAGCAGCTTGGGGACAGGGGCCGCGTACGAGCAGTACTTC. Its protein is CASSLGTGAAYEQYF. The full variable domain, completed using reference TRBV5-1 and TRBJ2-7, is KAGVTQTPRYLIKTRGQQVTLSCSPISGHRSVSWYQQTPGQGLQFLFEYFSETQRNKGNFPGRFSGRQFSNSRSEMNVSTLELGDSALYLCASSLGTGAAYEQYFGPGTRLTVT.